A single sample is the source of the 5 T cell receptor beta chains below, sequenced in a study of blood T cell repertoires in COVID-19. The repertoire was sequenced with immunoSEQ multiplex PCR; TCRdb's copy has only in-frame clones and lacks some. This sample has fewer than 300,000 clones; 70% to 90% occur once, and the top ten carry about 2.5%. Sequencing input: peripheral blood. These receptors originate from a woman aged 45-59 years with acute or convalescent COVID-19.

This clone was seen once. The chain links TRBV27 to TRBJ2-3; TRBD1 matches at 9 bases. Trimming removed 0 bases from V and 6 bases from J; junction bases left unmatched: 1. Germline assignment: CDR1 MNHEY and CDR2 SMNVEV (reference sequence). This CDR3 has 14 residues. This CDR3 reads CASSLSGTGDTQYF. The CDR3 coding sequence is TGTGCCAGCAGTTTATCGGGGACAGGGGATACGCAGTATTTT.

The genes are TRBV4-3 and TRBJ2-2, with D possibly being TRBD2 (5 bases). V was cut by 4 bases and J by 7 bases, with 16 bases left in between. The CDR3 runs to 15 residues. Germline V lookup: CDR1 LGHNA, CDR2 YSLEER. As DNA, the CDR3 is TGCGCCAGCAGCCTCGGACTCTCGCAGCGCGGGGAGCTGTTTTTT. Its protein product is CASSLGLSQRGELFF.

The count of this clone is one. This rearrangement joins TRBV5-8 to TRBJ1-4; D not certain. The CDR3 contains 15 residues. V was pared by 2 bases and J by 8 bases, with 16 bases between. The germline CDR1 and CDR2 sequences are SGHTS and YDEGEE. In nucleotides, the CDR3 is TGTGCCAGCAGCTTCCAGAAGGTTCTCGGGGAAAAACTGTTTTTT. Protein: CASSFQKVLGEKLFF.

V usage is TRBV5-1 and J usage is TRBJ2-5; 8 nucleotides match TRBD2. Germline CDR1 and CDR2: SGHRS and YFSETQ. This CDR3 is 16 amino acids long. With V trimmed by 4 bases and J by 3 bases, 11 bases remained unmatched. CDR3 sequence reads: CASSPPRGLGEETQYF. In DNA, the CDR3 is TGCGCCAGCAGCCCCCCCAGGGGACTAGGCGAAGAGACCCAGTACTTC.

The chain employs TRBV7-6 and TRBJ2-3; 9 positions match TRBD1. The length of the CDR3 is 19 residues. V lost 4 bases to trimming and J lost 3 bases; unmatched junction nucleotides: 17. Per the germline V gene, CDR1 is SGHVS and CDR2 is FNYEAQ. This CDR3 reads CASSSRPLAGTGLTDTQYF. The CDR3 region has the DNA TGTGCCAGCAGCTCTAGACCCCTCGCCGGGACAGGGTTAACAGATACGCAGTATTTT. The full variable domain, its missing parts supplied by reference TRBV7-6 and TRBJ2-3, is GAGVSQSPRYKVTKRGQDVALRCDPISGHVSLYWYRQALGQGPEFLTYFNYEAQQDKSGLPNDRFSAERPEGSISTLTIQRTEQRDSAMYRCASSSRPLAGTGLTDTQYFGPGTRLTVL.